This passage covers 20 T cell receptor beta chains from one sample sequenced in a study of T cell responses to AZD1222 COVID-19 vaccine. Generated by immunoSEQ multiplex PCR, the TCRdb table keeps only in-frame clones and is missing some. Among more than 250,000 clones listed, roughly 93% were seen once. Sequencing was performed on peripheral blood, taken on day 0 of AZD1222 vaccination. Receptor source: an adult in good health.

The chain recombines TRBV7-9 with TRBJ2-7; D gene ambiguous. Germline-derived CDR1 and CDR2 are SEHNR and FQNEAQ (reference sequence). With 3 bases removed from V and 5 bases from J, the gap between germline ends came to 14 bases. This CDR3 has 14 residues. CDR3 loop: CASSLEHSWDEQYF. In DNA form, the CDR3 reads TGTGCCAGCAGCTTGGAACATTCCTGGGACGAGCAGTACTTC.

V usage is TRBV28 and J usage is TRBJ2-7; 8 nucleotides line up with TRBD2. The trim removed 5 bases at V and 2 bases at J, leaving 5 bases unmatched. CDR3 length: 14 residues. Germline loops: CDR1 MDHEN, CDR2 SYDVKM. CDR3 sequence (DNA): TGTGCCAGCAGTATTGGGACTAGACCCTACGAGCAGTACTTC. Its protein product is CASSIGTRPYEQYF.

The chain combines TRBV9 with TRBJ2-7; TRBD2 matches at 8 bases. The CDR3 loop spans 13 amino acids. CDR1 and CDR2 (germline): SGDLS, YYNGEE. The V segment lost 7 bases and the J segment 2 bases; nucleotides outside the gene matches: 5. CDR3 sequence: CASGSGTAYEQYF. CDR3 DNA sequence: TGTGCCAGCGGTAGCGGGACCGCCTACGAGCAGTACTTC. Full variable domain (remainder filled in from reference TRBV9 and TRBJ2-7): DSGVTQTPKHLITATGQRVTLRCSPRSGDLSVYWYQQSLDQGLQFLIQYYNGEERAKGNILERFSAQQFPDLHSELNLSSLELGDSALYFCASGSGTAYEQYFGPGTRLTVT.

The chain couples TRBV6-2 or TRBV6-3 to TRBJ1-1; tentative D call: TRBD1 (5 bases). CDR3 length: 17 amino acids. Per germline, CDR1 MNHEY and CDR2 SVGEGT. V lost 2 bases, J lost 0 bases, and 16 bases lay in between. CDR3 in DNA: TGTGCCAGCAGTTACGCCGTACCCAGGGTCATGAACACTGAAGCTTTCTTT. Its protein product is CASSYAVPRVMNTEAFF.

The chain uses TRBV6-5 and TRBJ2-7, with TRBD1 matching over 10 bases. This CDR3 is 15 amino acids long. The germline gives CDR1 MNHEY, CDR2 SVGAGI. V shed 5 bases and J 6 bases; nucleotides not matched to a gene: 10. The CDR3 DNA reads TGTGCCAGCAGTCCCCGAAGGGACAGGGGAGCCGAGCAGTACTTC. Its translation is CASSPRRDRGAEQYF.

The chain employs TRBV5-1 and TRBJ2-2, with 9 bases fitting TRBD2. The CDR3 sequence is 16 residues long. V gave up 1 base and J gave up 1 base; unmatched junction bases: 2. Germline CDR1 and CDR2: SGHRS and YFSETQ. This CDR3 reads CASSLPSGVNTGELFF. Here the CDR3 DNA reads TGCGCCAGCAGCTTGCCTAGCGGGGTGAACACCGGGGAGCTGTTTTTT.

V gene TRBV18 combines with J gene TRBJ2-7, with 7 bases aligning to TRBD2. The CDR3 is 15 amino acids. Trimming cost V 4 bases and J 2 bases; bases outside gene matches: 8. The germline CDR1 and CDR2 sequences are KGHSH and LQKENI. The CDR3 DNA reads TGTGCCAGCTCACGAAGGGAGGGAACAGCCTACGAGCAGTACTTC. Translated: CASSRREGTAYEQYF.

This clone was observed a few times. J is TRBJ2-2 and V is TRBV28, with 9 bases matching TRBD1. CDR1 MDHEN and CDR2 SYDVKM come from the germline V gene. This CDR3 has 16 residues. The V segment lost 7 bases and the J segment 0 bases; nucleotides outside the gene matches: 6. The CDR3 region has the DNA TGTGCCAGCATCAGGACAGGGGACCCGAACACCGGGGAGCTGTTTTTT. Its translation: CASIRTGDPNTGELFF.

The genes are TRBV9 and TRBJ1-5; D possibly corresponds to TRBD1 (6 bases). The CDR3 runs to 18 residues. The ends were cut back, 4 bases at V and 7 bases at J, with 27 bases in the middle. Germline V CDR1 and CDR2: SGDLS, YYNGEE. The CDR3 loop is CASSRSRPGQKSDQPQHF. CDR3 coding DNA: TGTGCCAGCAGCCGGAGCCGTCCAGGACAGAAATCAGACCAGCCCCAGCATTTT.

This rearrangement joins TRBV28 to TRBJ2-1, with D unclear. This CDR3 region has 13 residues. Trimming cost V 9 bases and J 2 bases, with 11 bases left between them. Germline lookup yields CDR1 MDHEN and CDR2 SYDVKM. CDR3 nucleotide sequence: TGTGCCAGTGGTCTAATTGCCTACAATGAGCAGTTCTTC. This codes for CASGLIAYNEQFF.

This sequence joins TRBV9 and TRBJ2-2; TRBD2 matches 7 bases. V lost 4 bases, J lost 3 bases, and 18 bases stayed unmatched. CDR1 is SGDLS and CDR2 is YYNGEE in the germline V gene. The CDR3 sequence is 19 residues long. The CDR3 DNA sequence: TGTGCCAGCAGCTCCCTTCCAGCGGGGCGGCCATTGGACACCGGGGAGCTGTTTTTT. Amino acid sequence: CASSSLPAGRPLDTGELFF.

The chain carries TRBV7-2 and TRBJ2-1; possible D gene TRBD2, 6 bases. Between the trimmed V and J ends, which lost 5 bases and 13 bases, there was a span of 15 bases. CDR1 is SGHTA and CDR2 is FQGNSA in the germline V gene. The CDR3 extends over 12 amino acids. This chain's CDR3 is CASSAGTTPQFF. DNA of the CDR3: TGTGCCAGCAGCGCGGGGACCACGCCCCAGTTCTTC.

The CDR3 reads CASRLTGTTEAFF. CDR3 DNA: TGTGCCAGCAGGCTGACAGGGACCACTGAAGCTTTCTTT. J is TRBJ1-1 and V is TRBV6-5; 7 nucleotides align to TRBD1. There are 13 residues in the CDR3. Germline CDR1 reads MNHEY; CDR2 reads SVGAGI. V lost 6 bases to trimming and J lost 4 bases; unmatched junction nucleotides: 5.

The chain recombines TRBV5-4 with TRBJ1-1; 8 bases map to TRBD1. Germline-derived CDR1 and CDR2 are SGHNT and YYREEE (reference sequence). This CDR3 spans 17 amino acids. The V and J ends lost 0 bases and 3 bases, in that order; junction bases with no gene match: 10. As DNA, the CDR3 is TGTGCCAGCAGCTTGGCCGTCGGACAGGGTTGGGACACTGAAGCTTTCTTT. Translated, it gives CASSLAVGQGWDTEAFF.

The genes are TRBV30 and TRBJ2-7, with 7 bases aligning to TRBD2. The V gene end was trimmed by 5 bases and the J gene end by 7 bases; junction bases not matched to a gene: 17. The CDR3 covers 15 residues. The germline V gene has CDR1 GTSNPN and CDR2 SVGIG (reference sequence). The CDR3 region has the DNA TGTGCCTGGGCGACATTTAGGGGAGGGCCGGAGGAGCAGTACTTC. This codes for CAWATFRGGPEEQYF.

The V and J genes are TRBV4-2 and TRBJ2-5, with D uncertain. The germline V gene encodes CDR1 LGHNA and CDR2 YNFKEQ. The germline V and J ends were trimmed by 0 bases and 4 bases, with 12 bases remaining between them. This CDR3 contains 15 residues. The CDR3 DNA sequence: TGTGCCAGCAGCCAAGATTCCGGGCAGTTAGAGACCCAGTACTTC. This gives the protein CASSQDSGQLETQYF.

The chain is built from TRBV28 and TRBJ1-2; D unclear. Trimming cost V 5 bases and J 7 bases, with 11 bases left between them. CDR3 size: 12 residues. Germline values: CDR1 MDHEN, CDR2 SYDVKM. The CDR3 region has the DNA TGTGCCAGCAGTCTGGCCCTTATTGGCTACACCTTC. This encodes CASSLALIGYTF.

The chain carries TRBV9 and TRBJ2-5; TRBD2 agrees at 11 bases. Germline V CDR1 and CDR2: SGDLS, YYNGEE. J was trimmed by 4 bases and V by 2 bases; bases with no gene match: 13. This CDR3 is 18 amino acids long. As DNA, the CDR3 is TGTGCCAGCAGCGTGGGGACTAGCGGACCGGGGGGCGCAGAGACCCAGTACTTC. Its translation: CASSVGTSGPGGAETQYF.

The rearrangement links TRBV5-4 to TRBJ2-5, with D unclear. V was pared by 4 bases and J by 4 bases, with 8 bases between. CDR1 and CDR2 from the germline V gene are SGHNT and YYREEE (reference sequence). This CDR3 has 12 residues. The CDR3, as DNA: TGTGCCAGCAGCACGGTGGCAGAGACCCAGTACTTC. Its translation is CASSTVAETQYF.

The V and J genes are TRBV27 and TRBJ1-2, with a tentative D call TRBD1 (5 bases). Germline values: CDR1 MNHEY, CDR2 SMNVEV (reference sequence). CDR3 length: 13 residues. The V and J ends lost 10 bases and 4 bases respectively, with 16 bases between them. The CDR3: CATSGGWGYGYTF. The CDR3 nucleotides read TGTGCCACCTCCGGGGGGTGGGGCTATGGCTACACCTTC.